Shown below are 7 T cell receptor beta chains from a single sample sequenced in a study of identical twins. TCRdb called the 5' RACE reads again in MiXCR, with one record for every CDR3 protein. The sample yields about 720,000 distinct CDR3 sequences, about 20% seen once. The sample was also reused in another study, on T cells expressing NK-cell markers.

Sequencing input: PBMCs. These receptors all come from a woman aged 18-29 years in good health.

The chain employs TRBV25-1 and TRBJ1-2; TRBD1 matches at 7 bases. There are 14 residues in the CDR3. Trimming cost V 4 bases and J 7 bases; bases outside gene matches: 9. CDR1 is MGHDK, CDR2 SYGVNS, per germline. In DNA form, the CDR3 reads TGTGCCAGCAGTGGACCGACAGGGAAAGCTGGCTACACCTTC. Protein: CASSGPTGKAGYTF.

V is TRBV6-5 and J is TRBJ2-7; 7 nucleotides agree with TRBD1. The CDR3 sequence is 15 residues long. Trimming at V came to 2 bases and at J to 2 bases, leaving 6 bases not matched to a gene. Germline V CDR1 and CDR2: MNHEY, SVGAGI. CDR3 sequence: CASSYPGTATYEQYF. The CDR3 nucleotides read TGTGCCAGCAGTTACCCCGGGACAGCAACCTACGAGCAGTACTTC.

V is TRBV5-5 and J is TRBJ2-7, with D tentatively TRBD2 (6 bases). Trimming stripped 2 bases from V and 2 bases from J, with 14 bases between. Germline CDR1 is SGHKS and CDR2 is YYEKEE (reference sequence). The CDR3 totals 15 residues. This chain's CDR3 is CASSFIGGRTYEQYF. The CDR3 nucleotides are TGTGCCAGCAGCTTCATTGGGGGGAGGACCTACGAGCAGTACTTC.

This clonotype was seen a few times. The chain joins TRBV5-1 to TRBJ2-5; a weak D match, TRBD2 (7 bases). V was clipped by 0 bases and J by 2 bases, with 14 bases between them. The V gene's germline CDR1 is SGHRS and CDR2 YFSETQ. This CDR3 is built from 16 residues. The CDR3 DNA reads TGCGCCAGCAGCTTGGGGGGGGGACACTTTCAAGAGACCCAGTACTTC. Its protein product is CASSLGGGHFQETQYF. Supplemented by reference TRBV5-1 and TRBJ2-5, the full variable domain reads KAGVTQTPRYLIKTRGQQVTLSCSPISGHRSVSWYQQTPGQGLQFLFEYFSETQRNKGNFPGRFSGRQFSNSRSEMNVSTLELGDSALYLCASSLGGGHFQETQYFGPGTRLLVL.

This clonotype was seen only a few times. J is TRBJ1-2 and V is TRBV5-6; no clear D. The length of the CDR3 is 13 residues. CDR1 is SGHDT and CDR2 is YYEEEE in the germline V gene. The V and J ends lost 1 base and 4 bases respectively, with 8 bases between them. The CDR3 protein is CASSLPAAYGYTF. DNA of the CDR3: TGTGCCAGCAGCTTGCCAGCAGCCTATGGCTACACCTTC.

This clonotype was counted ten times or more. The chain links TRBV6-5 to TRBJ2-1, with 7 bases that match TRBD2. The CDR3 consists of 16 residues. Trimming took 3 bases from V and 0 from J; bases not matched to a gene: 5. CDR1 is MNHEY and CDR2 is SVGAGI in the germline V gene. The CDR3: CASSYSGRSSYNEQFF. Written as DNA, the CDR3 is TGTGCCAGCAGTTATTCCGGGAGGAGCTCCTACAATGAGCAGTTCTTC.

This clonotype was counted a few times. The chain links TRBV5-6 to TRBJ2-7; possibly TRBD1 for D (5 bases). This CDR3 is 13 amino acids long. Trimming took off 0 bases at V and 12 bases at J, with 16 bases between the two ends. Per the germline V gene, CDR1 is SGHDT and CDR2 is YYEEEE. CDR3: CASSLGIGAGSYF. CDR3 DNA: TGTGCCAGCAGCTTGGGCATTGGGGCAGGGTCGTACTTC.